Listed here are 31 T cell receptor beta chains from one sample, sequenced in a study of T cells in Graves' hyperthyroidism and ophthalmopathy. The TCR beta CDR3 regions underwent amplification using RNA transcripts as the source. The TCR CDR3 was amplified in a first-round RT-PCR using the HTBI primer set. A single record per CDR3 protein comes from TCRdb applying MiXCR to the multiplex PCR reads. The sample holds about 590,000 distinct CDR3 sequences, around a sixth seen once. The sequenced material came from blood. Receptor source: a woman aged 25-40 years with Graves' hyperthyroidism.

J is TRBJ1-5 and V is TRBV27; D unclear. Germline CDR1 MNHEY, CDR2 SMNVEV (reference sequence). The CDR3 contains 16 residues. V lost 3 bases and J 7 bases, leaving 19 bases between the germline ends. In DNA, the CDR3 is TGTGCCAGCAGTTTGATCTCGACCGGTACGGGGCAGCCCCAGCATTTT. Protein product: CASSLISTGTGQPQHF.

This clonotype was counted at least ten times. This sequence joins TRBV5-1 and TRBJ2-7; TRBD1 matches 8 bases. CDR3 length: 12 residues. The V segment lost 4 bases and the J segment 5 bases; nucleotides outside the gene matches: 2. The germline gives CDR1 SGHRS, CDR2 YFSETQ. CDR3 protein: CASSRQGNEQYF. Here the CDR3 DNA reads TGCGCCAGCAGCCGACAGGGGAACGAGCAGTACTTC.

This clonotype was seen ten or more times. The gene calls are TRBV29-1 and TRBJ1-2; 11 bases agree with TRBD1. The CDR3 consists of 14 residues. V shed 3 bases, J shed 5 bases, and the junction held 5 bases outside the gene matches. Germline V gene lookup returns CDR1 SQVTM and CDR2 ANQGSEA. This CDR3 reads CSVDSGQGAYGYTF. In DNA form, the CDR3 reads TGCAGCGTTGATAGTGGACAGGGGGCGTATGGCTACACCTTC.

Of note for this clonotype: A much larger clone lies one base from this, so it may be a read error. This CDR3 is CASSPDRLSEQFF. The CDR3 nucleotides read TGTGCCAGCAGCCCAGACAGGCTCAGTGAGCAGTTCTTC. The rearrangement joins TRBV7-2 to TRBJ2-1, with D maybe TRBD1 (6 bases). With 5 bases removed from V and 9 bases from J, the gap between germline ends came to 14 bases. The CDR3 is 13 amino acids. CDR1 and CDR2 (germline): SGHTA, FQGNSA.

V gene TRBV20-1 combines with J gene TRBJ2-5; TRBD2 agrees at 8 bases. The CDR3 is 19 amino acids. V gave up 0 bases and J gave up 2 bases; unmatched junction bases: 17. CDR1 is DFQATT and CDR2 is SNEGSKA in the germline V gene (reference sequence). CDR3 DNA sequence: TGCAGTGCTAGAGATCTACAGCGGGAGCAACGGTGGGGACAAGAGACCCAGTACTTC. It codes for CSARDLQREQRWGQETQYF.

This clonotype has a count of ten or more. This chain links TRBV27 with TRBJ2-1; the D gene is possibly TRBD2 (5 bases). This CDR3 spans 12 amino acids. Germline V lookup: CDR1 MNHEY, CDR2 SMNVEV (reference sequence). V lost 3 bases and J lost 10, with 10 bases in between. The CDR3 region is CASSLIEGEQFF. As DNA, the CDR3 is TGTGCCAGCAGTTTGATCGAGGGAGAGCAGTTCTTC.

This clonotype was detected only a few times. The chain combines TRBV18 with TRBJ2-1, with D perhaps TRBD1 or TRBD2 (5 bases each). The DNA end is more similar to TRBJ2-7, so the J call may be wrong. Germline values: CDR1 KGHSH, CDR2 LQKENI. The CDR3 is 16 residues long. CDR3: CASSPRGVVTYDEQYF. The CDR3 DNA sequence: TGTGCCAGCTCACCACGAGGGGTTGTTACCTACGATGAGCAGTACTTC.

This chain uses TRBV6-2 or TRBV6-3 with TRBJ2-3, with D perhaps assigned TRBD1 or TRBD2 (6 bases each). CDR3 size: 16 residues. Germline-derived CDR1 and CDR2 are MNHEY and SVGEGT. The V end lost 9 bases, the J end lost 4 bases, and 23 bases lay between the germline ends. The CDR3 here is CASHKGPGANADTQYF. CDR3 nucleotide sequence: TGTGCCAGTCACAAAGGCCCGGGGGCGAACGCAGATACGCAGTATTTT.

This clonotype was seen more than once but under ten times. The rearrangement joins TRBV10-3 to TRBJ2-3; D ambiguous. The germline gives CDR1 ENHRY, CDR2 SYGVKD. The CDR3 extends over 15 amino acids. V was cut by 0 bases and J by 3 bases, with 10 bases left in between. The CDR3 protein is CAISESLAYTDTQYF. The DNA of the CDR3 is TGTGCCATCAGTGAGTCCCTGGCCTATACAGATACGCAGTATTTT.

The chain uses TRBV29-1 and TRBJ2-2, with 10 nucleotides matching TRBD1. The CDR3 spans 14 residues. Germline V gene data show CDR1 as SQVTM and CDR2 as ANQGSEA. V lost 4 bases to trimming and J lost 3 bases; unmatched junction nucleotides: 2. The CDR3 is CSVGQGAYTGELFF. CDR3 nucleotides: TGCAGCGTTGGACAGGGGGCTTACACCGGGGAGCTGTTTTTT.

Many counts were recorded for this clonotype. The chain combines TRBV27 with TRBJ2-3; the D gene is possibly TRBD2 (5 bases). Trimming took 7 bases from V and 1 from J, leaving 24 bases between them. The CDR3 has 18 amino acids. Germline assignment: CDR1 MNHEY and CDR2 SMNVEV (reference sequence). The CDR3 region has the DNA TGTGCCAGCAAGATCGCGTACGGGATTGGTCCTGGCACAGATACGCAGTATTTT. Its protein product is CASKIAYGIGPGTDTQYF.

The chain combines TRBV24-1 with TRBJ1-5; the D gene is possibly TRBD1 (5 bases). From germline, CDR1 is KGHDR and CDR2 SFDVKD. The CDR3 is 15 amino acids. Trimming removed 3 bases at V and 9 bases at J, with 17 bases between. CDR3 loop: CATSDLGDRSGPQHF. In DNA, the CDR3 is TGTGCCACCAGTGATCTCGGGGACCGCTCAGGGCCCCAGCATTTT.

The chain employs TRBV7-3 and TRBJ2-7; 7 nucleotides agree with TRBD2. This CDR3 is built from 16 residues. V dropped 4 bases and J dropped 4; count of bases not matched to a gene: 13. In germline, CDR1 is SGHTA, CDR2 FQGTGA. CDR3 in DNA: TGTGCCAGCAGCTCAACCCGGAGCGGACTAGTATACGAGCAGTACTTC. Its translation: CASSSTRSGLVYEQYF.

This clonotype was observed at least ten times. The chain is built from TRBV20-1 and TRBJ2-1, with 10 nucleotides matching TRBD2. Trimming removed 5 bases from V and 1 base from J; junction bases left unmatched: 5. CDR3 length: 15 amino acids. CDR1 and CDR2 from the germline V gene are DFQATT and SNEGSKA (reference sequence). The chain's CDR3 is CSAYGLAESYNEQFF. CDR3 sequence (DNA): TGCAGTGCTTACGGACTAGCGGAATCCTACAATGAGCAGTTCTTC.

This clonotype was recorded many times. The chain joins TRBV7-9 to TRBJ2-7; D ambiguous. CDR1 is SEHNR and CDR2 is FQNEAQ in the germline V gene (reference sequence). The germline V and J ends were trimmed by 7 bases and 0 bases, with 10 bases remaining between them. This CDR3 region has 13 residues. CDR3 in DNA: TGTGCCAGCACCCCCGGCAACTCCTACGAGCAGTACTTC. Residues: CASTPGNSYEQYF.

This clonotype was counted a few times. This rearrangement joins TRBV28 to TRBJ1-5; D gene unclear. Deletions cut 4 bases from V and 7 bases from J, with 5 bases between. Germline values: CDR1 MDHEN, CDR2 SYDVKM. CDR3 length equals 11 residues. The DNA for the CDR3 is TGTGCCAGCAGTTATGGCCAGCCCCAGCATTTT. The encoded protein is CASSYGQPQHF.

This clonotype has ten or more counts. The J gene is TRBJ2-4, the V gene TRBV12-3 or TRBV12-4; D is uncertain. The V and J ends lost 3 bases and 5 bases respectively, with 14 bases between them. CDR3 size: 15 residues. The CDR3: CASSFLGLGENIQYF. The DNA for the CDR3 is TGTGCCAGCAGTTTCCTTGGGTTGGGTGAAAACATTCAGTACTTC.

This clonotype was observed at least ten times. The V call is TRBV18, the J call TRBJ1-4; no clear D gene. This CDR3 has 13 amino acids. Deletions cut 6 bases from V and 8 bases from J, with 13 bases between. Per the germline V gene, CDR1 is KGHSH and CDR2 is LQKENI. For the CDR3, the DNA is TGTGCCAGCTCTCGTGAGCGGAGGGAAAAACTGTTTTTT. Encoded protein: CASSRERREKLFF. Full variable domain (rest looked up from reference TRBV18 and TRBJ1-4): NAGVMQNPRHLVRRRGQEARLRCSPMKGHSHVYWYRQLPEEGLKFMVYLQKENIIDESGMPKERFSAEFPKEGPSILRIQQVVRGDSAAYFCASSRERREKLFFGSGTQLSVL.

The table lists this clonotype with many counts. The V and J genes are TRBV20-1 and TRBJ2-2; D might be TRBD2 (6 bases). Germline V gene sequence: CDR1 DFQATT, CDR2 SNEGSKA (reference sequence). V lost 3 bases and J 7 bases, leaving 18 bases between the germline ends. The CDR3 is 15 amino acids. CDR3 DNA sequence: TGCAGTGCTAGTGGGAAGACTAGGCAGTACGGGGAGCTGTTTTTT. The encoded protein is CSASGKTRQYGELFF.

This chain links TRBV5-1 with TRBJ2-3; unclear D gene. This CDR3 comprises 14 residues. The V end was cut by 4 bases, the J end by 4 bases, with 13 bases between. Germline V gene lookup returns CDR1 SGHRS and CDR2 YFSETQ. CDR3 nucleotides: TGCGCCAGCAGCCTAGAGACCGGAGCAGATACGCAGTATTTT. Protein sequence: CASSLETGADTQYF. Together with reference TRBV5-1 and TRBJ2-3, the CDR3 gives the full variable domain: KAGVTQTPRYLIKTRGQQVTLSCSPISGHRSVSWYQQTPGQGLQFLFEYFSETQRNKGNFPGRFSGRQFSNSRSEMNVSTLELGDSALYLCASSLETGADTQYFGPGTRLTVL.

The chain carries TRBV3-1 and TRBJ1-1, with D perhaps TRBD1 (6 bases). The CDR3 has 15 amino acids. Germline values: CDR1 LGHDT, CDR2 YNNKEL (reference sequence). V was trimmed by 2 bases and J by 4 bases, leaving 14 bases between them. This chain's CDR3 is CASSQIAGGGTEAFF. For the CDR3, the DNA is TGTGCCAGCAGCCAAATAGCGGGAGGGGGCACTGAAGCTTTCTTT.

This clonotype occurred once. A single base separates this from a much larger clone, so it may be a read error. The chain has TRBV28 and TRBJ2-4; D assignment may be TRBD1 or TRBD2 (6 bases each). The ends were cut back, 5 bases at V and 3 bases at J, with 20 bases in the middle. CDR3 length: 17 residues. CDR1 is MDHEN and CDR2 is SYDVKM in the germline V gene. CDR3 bases: TGTGCCAGCAGTCCCCCCAAGGGGGGTATAGGCAAAAACATTCAGTACTTC. Translating it yields CASSPPKGGIGKNIQYF.

V is TRBV28 and J is TRBJ1-2; D perhaps matches TRBD1 (5 bases). Germline CDR1 and CDR2: MDHEN and SYDVKM. The V and J ends lost 6 bases and 7 bases respectively, with 9 bases between them. The CDR3 covers 11 residues. As DNA, the CDR3 is TGTGCCAGCAGACAGGAACGTGGCTACACCTTC. Its translation is CASRQERGYTF.

The gene calls are TRBV19 and TRBJ2-1; D may be TRBD2 (7 bases). Trimming removed 3 bases at V and 4 bases at J, with 13 bases between. The CDR3 totals 15 residues. The germline gives CDR1 LNHDA, CDR2 SQIVND (reference sequence). CDR3 amino acids: CASSMGRGGYNEQFF. For the CDR3, the DNA is TGTGCCAGTAGTATGGGGAGGGGGGGGTACAATGAGCAGTTCTTC. Looking up the rest from reference TRBV19 and TRBJ2-1 gives the full variable domain: DGGITQSPKYLFRKEGQNVTLSCEQNLNHDAMYWYRQDPGQGLRLIYYSQIVNDFQKGDIAEGYSVSREKKESFPLTVTSAQKNPTAFYLCASSMGRGGYNEQFFGPGTRLTVL.

This clonotype was counted many times. The gene calls are TRBV2 and TRBJ2-7; maybe TRBD2 (6 bases). Per the germline V gene, CDR1 is SNHLY and CDR2 is FYNNEI. The germline V and J ends were trimmed by 4 bases and 3 bases, with 10 bases remaining between them. The CDR3 length is 13 residues. CDR3 sequence reads: CASSGGMVYEQYF. The DNA for the CDR3 is TGTGCCAGCAGTGGCGGGATGGTCTACGAGCAGTACTTC.

The chain couples TRBV4-2 to TRBJ1-5; D ambiguous. CDR1 LGHNA and CDR2 YNFKEQ come from the germline V gene. The V end was cut by 0 bases, the J end by 4 bases, with 7 bases between. CDR3 length: 14 residues. CDR3 region: CASSQDSINQPQHF. The CDR3 bases are TGTGCCAGCAGCCAAGATTCGATAAATCAGCCCCAGCATTTT.

This clonotype was observed many times. CDR3 protein: CASSYSGTTYEQYF. For the CDR3, the DNA is TGTGCCAGCAGTTACTCCGGGACAACCTACGAGCAGTACTTC. The chain has TRBV6-1 and TRBJ2-7, with D tentatively TRBD1 (6 bases). Trimming removed 5 bases at V and 2 bases at J, with 13 bases between. Germline V gives CDR1 MNHNS, CDR2 SASEGT. The CDR3 runs to 14 residues.

This clonotype was recorded at least ten times. This chain uses TRBV18 with TRBJ2-7, with 12 bases identical to TRBD2. This CDR3 is built from 15 residues. The ends lost 2 bases at V and 4 bases at J; junction bases unmatched: 3. Germline loops: CDR1 KGHSH, CDR2 LQKENI. CDR3 sequence (DNA): TGTGCCAGCTCACCATCCGGACTAGCGGGGTACGAGCAGTACTTC. Protein product: CASSPSGLAGYEQYF.

The chain recombines TRBV5-6 with TRBJ2-7, with D possibly being TRBD2 (6 bases). This CDR3 has 15 amino acids. The V and J ends lost 4 bases and 2 bases respectively, with 16 bases between them. Germline V gives CDR1 SGHDT, CDR2 YYEEEE. CDR3 loop: CASSAGPVLAYEQYF. As DNA, the CDR3 is TGTGCCAGCAGCGCGGGACCCGTGTTGGCCTACGAGCAGTACTTC.

This clonotype was picked up many times. The chain has TRBV5-1 and TRBJ2-3; 7 nucleotides align to TRBD2. Unmatched junction bases numbered 1, after V lost 8 bases and J lost 1 base. The CDR3 is 12 amino acids. Germline CDR1 is SGHRS and CDR2 is YFSETQ. The CDR3 nucleotides read TGCGCCAGGGGACTACGCACAGATACGCAGTATTTT. Translated, it gives CARGLRTDTQYF.

In its sample, this clonotype was seen many times. The gene calls are TRBV5-6 and TRBJ2-7; 9 nucleotides agree with TRBD2. Germline values: CDR1 SGHDT, CDR2 YYEEEE. This CDR3 is 15 amino acids long. V dropped 1 base and J dropped 2; count of bases not matched to a gene: 4. In nucleotides, the CDR3 is TGTGCCAGCAGCTTGTGGCTAGCGGGAACCTACGAGCAGTACTTC. It specifies CASSLWLAGTYEQYF.